This T cell receptor (beta chain) was profiled in a study of metastatic and nonmetastatic thyroid tumors. In the source study's methods: Clinicopathological groups supplied CDR3 differences that were used to build a distant-metastasis classifier for papillary thyroid cancer. TCRdb re-analyzed the PCR reads using MiXCR. The V and J calls here are based on TCRdb, not the publication. The data show some 8,800 clones, around 43% seen once. As regards this clone: Antigen unknown.

Whole-study results and caveats: Across blood and tumor, TCR beta diversity in malignant thyroid tumors was reportedly significantly higher than in benign nodules.

Patients had received no treatment of any kind before thyroid surgery. CDR1 DFQATT and CDR2 SNEGSKA come from the germline V gene (reference sequence). V dropped 1 base and J dropped 8 bases, with 7 bases sitting between them. This CDR3 contains 11 residues. The chain has TRBV20-1 and TRBJ2-3; no definite D call. The specimen sequenced was tumor tissue. The TCR sequence derives from a male donor with papillary thyroid cancer or a benign thyroid nodule (not recorded which). Some clones in this sample may be carry-over from other donors' samples. The CDR3 bases are TGCAGTGCTAGAGTGTACGGTACGCAGTATTTT. It encodes CSARVYGTQYF.